The 17 T cell receptor beta chains reported below all come from one sample, sequenced in a study of cytomegalovirus exposure and HLA in healthy donors. The study ran its PCR with 60 Vbeta and 13 Jbeta primers. Generated by immunoSEQ multiplex PCR, the TCRdb table keeps only in-frame clones and is missing some. The repertoire includes more than 100,000 clones, around 72% of them detected once, and about 4.4% sits in the top ten. The sequenced sample consisted of PBMCs. These TCRs come from a man aged 50 to 59 in good health and CMV-seropositive.

This clone was counted once. The rearrangement uses TRBV5-6 and TRBJ1-3; D not certain. The CDR3 runs to 12 residues. Germline V gene data show CDR1 as SGHDT and CDR2 as YYEEEE. V shed 5 bases and J shed 8 bases, with 11 bases lying between them. The CDR3 DNA reads TGTGCCAGCAGTTCCGACGGGTACACCATATATTTT. Its protein is CASSSDGYTIYF.

This clone showed up many times. The J gene is TRBJ2-3, the V gene TRBV6-1, with D perhaps TRBD1 (5 bases). The CDR3 is 15 amino acids. Germline CDR1 and CDR2: MNHNS and SASEGT. The V end lost 4 bases, the J end lost 5 bases, and 16 bases lay between the germline ends. CDR3 loop: CASSGGAGRRDTQYF. Here the CDR3 DNA reads TGTGCCAGCAGTGGTGGGGCAGGGCGGAGAGATACGCAGTATTTT.

The rearrangement joins TRBV6-5 to TRBJ1-6, with D tentatively TRBD1 (5 bases). The CDR3 has 15 amino acids. V was clipped by 6 bases and J by 8 bases, with 17 bases between them. CDR1 and CDR2 (germline): MNHEY, SVGAGI. The CDR3 reads CASRSQFKGHSPLHF. CDR3 coding DNA: TGTGCCAGCAGATCCCAATTTAAGGGGCATTCACCCCTCCACTTT.

The genes are TRBV7-4 and TRBJ1-4, with D unclear. Germline V gene sequence: CDR1 SGHVT, CDR2 SQSDAQ. The CDR3 loop spans 17 amino acids. V lost 8 bases and J 5 bases, leaving 24 bases between the germline ends. CDR3 sequence (DNA): TGTGCCAGCTCCCCCGGAGGAGGGCCAGACTTGAATGAAAAACTGTTTTTT. Its protein product is CASSPGGGPDLNEKLFF. The full variable domain, with the rest looked up from reference TRBV7-4 and TRBJ1-4, is GAGVSQSPRYKVAKRGRDVALRCDSISGHVTLYWYRQTLGQGSEVLTYSQSDAQRDKSGRPSGRFSAERPERSVSTLKIQRTEQGDSAVYLCASSPGGGPDLNEKLFFGSGTQLSVL.

This clone has a single count. The chain joins TRBV27 to TRBJ1-2; D perhaps matches TRBD1 (6 bases). The germline V and J ends were trimmed by 7 bases and 10 bases, with 25 bases remaining between them. Per germline, CDR1 MNHEY and CDR2 SMNVEV (reference sequence). The CDR3 has 15 residues. The CDR3 region has the DNA TGTGCCAGCACTACCTTGTCAAGGGGGGGGACTATCTACACCTTC. Its translation is CASTTLSRGGTIYTF.

The chain recombines TRBV6-1 with TRBJ2-2; the D gene is possibly TRBD1 (6 bases). Germline V lookup: CDR1 MNHNS, CDR2 SASEGT. Deletions cut 4 bases from V and 0 bases from J, with 12 bases between. The CDR3 is 16 amino acids. DNA of the CDR3: TGTGCCAGCAGTGGAGCAGGGGTGACGAACACCGGGGAGCTGTTTTTT. This codes for CASSGAGVTNTGELFF.

The table lists this clone with a count of one. The chain has TRBV19 and TRBJ2-2; D is undetermined. Trimming left V 5 bases short and J 2 bases short, with 12 bases between. Germline values: CDR1 LNHDA, CDR2 SQIVND (reference sequence). The CDR3 is 15 amino acids. The CDR3 protein is CASSLGAANTGELFF. CDR3 DNA: TGTGCCAGTAGTCTGGGCGCCGCCAACACCGGGGAGCTGTTTTTT. Based on the CDR3 plus reference TRBV19 and TRBJ2-2, the full variable domain is DGGITQSPKYLFRKEGQNVTLSCEQNLNHDAMYWYRQDPGQGLRLIYYSQIVNDFQKGDIAEGYSVSREKKESFPLTVTSAQKNPTAFYLCASSLGAANTGELFFGEGSRLTVL.

This clone has a single count. This chain joins TRBV9 and TRBJ2-5; 7 bases line up with TRBD1. This CDR3 contains 17 residues. The J segment lost 5 bases and the V segment lost 0 bases, leaving 13 bases of the junction unmatched. Germline V lookup: CDR1 SGDLS, CDR2 YYNGEE. The chain's CDR3 is CASSVEDRARGGETQYF. In nucleotides, the CDR3 is TGTGCCAGCAGCGTAGAAGACAGGGCAAGGGGCGGGGAGACCCAGTACTTC.

The table lists this clone with a few counts. V is TRBV6-5 and J is TRBJ1-2, with D possibly matching TRBD1 (6 bases). The CDR3 has 11 residues. V lost 7 bases, J lost 5 bases, and 8 bases lay in between. From germline, CDR1 is MNHEY and CDR2 SVGAGI. The CDR3 sequence: CASKGTYGYTF. CDR3 DNA: TGTGCCAGCAAGGGGACATATGGCTACACCTTC.

The V call is TRBV9, the J call TRBJ1-1; possible D gene TRBD1, 5 bases. Germline CDR1 SGDLS, CDR2 YYNGEE. V lost 7 bases and J lost 5, with 18 bases in between. The CDR3 is 14 amino acids. Here the CDR3 reads CASALIGGSTEAFF. DNA of the CDR3: TGTGCCAGCGCACTCATCGGGGGGTCGACTGAAGCTTTCTTT.

This clone has only one observation. The rearrangement uses TRBV4-1 and TRBJ1-2; 7 positions match TRBD1. The CDR3 extends over 16 amino acids. The V gene's germline CDR1 is MGHRA and CDR2 YSYEKL. Losses at the gene ends were 1 base for V and 4 bases for J; bases not matched to a gene: 9. The DNA of the CDR3 is TGCGCCAGCAGCCAAGGGCGGGAAGGGGGCTTCTATGGCTACACCTTC. This codes for CASSQGREGGFYGYTF.

The V call is TRBV19, the J call TRBJ2-1; unclear D gene. V lost 2 bases and J lost 2, with 16 bases in between. This CDR3 spans 17 amino acids. Germline CDR1 LNHDA, CDR2 SQIVND (reference sequence). CDR3 protein: CASSIWPPLSTYNEQFF. The CDR3 nucleotides are TGTGCCAGTAGTATATGGCCCCCACTATCCACCTACAATGAGCAGTTCTTC.

The V and J genes are TRBV16 and TRBJ2-6; 8 nucleotides align to TRBD2. The ends lost 2 bases at V and 0 bases at J; junction bases unmatched: 12. The CDR3 spans 20 residues. In germline, CDR1 is KGHSY, CDR2 FQNENV. CDR3 region: CASSQAGRLAGYSGANVLTF. The CDR3 DNA reads TGTGCCAGCAGCCAAGCGGGGAGGCTAGCGGGTTACTCTGGGGCCAACGTCCTGACTTTC.

This rearrangement joins TRBV5-4 to TRBJ1-2; TRBD1 is a possible D gene (6 bases). The CDR3 totals 14 residues. V was cut by 2 bases and J by 1 base, with 9 bases left in between. The germline CDR1 and CDR2 sequences are SGHNT and YYREEE (reference sequence). This chain's CDR3 is CASSFPDSNYGYTF. The CDR3 nucleotides read TGTGCCAGCAGCTTTCCGGACAGTAACTATGGCTACACCTTC.

This rearrangement joins TRBV6-1 to TRBJ2-1; the match to TRBD2 covers 11 bases. V shed 3 bases, J shed 7 bases, and the junction held 8 bases outside the gene matches. The CDR3 length is 16 residues. From germline, CDR1 is MNHNS and CDR2 SASEGT. The CDR3: CASSELAGGPGNEQFF. The CDR3 nucleotides read TGTGCCAGCAGTGAGCTAGCGGGGGGCCCTGGGAATGAGCAGTTCTTC.

This clone has only a few counts. The V call is TRBV25-1, the J call TRBJ1-1; unclear D gene. CDR3 length: 13 residues. Germline V gene sequence: CDR1 MGHDK, CDR2 SYGVNS. Trimming shortened V by 2 bases and J by 1 base, and 5 bases separated the two germline ends. This chain's CDR3 is CASSEGENTEAFF. CDR3 DNA sequence: TGTGCCAGCAGTGAAGGAGAGAACACTGAAGCTTTCTTT.

The genes are TRBV29-1 and TRBJ1-1, with 7 bases lining up with TRBD1. Trimming took 4 bases from V and 11 from J; bases not matched to a gene: 7. The CDR3 has 11 residues. Germline V lookup: CDR1 SQVTM, CDR2 ANQGSEA. The CDR3: CSVVIGTAAFF. The CDR3, as DNA: TGCAGCGTTGTAATCGGGACAGCTGCTTTCTTT. Based on the CDR3 plus reference TRBV29-1 and TRBJ1-1, the full variable domain is SAVISQKPSRDICQRGTSLTIQCQVDSQVTMMFWYRQQPGQSLTLIATANQGSEATYESGFVIDKFPISRPNLTFSTLTVSNMSPEDSSIYLCSVVIGTAAFFGQGTRLTVV.